This entry is about one T cell receptor (beta chain). Trimming took off 6 bases at V and 2 bases at J, with 18 bases between the two ends. This CDR3 is built from 16 residues. Looked up from germline, CDR1 is WSHSY and CDR2 is SAAADI. This record comes from a study of PD-1 blockade in classical Hodgkin lymphoma. Time point given: cycle 4 day 1 (C4D1), after 6 weeks of nivolumab. Every patient was affected by relapse after autologous stem cell transplantation, while exposure to brentuximab vedotin was not uniform. Repertoires were generated with immunoSEQ multiplex PCR, while TCRdb's copy carries only in-frame clones and drops some. The sample has approximately 96,000 clones; about 92% are singletons.

This chain connects TRBV10-2 to TRBJ2-3; D is perhaps TRBD1 (7 bases). The TCR was taken from a human donor with classical Hodgkin lymphoma. The sample consisted of peripheral blood mononuclear cells (PBMCs), taken before the fourth cycle of nivolumab. In DNA, the CDR3 is TGCGCCAGCAGCCTCTACACAGGGGAGGCCACAGATACGCAGTATTTT. It translates to CASSLYTGEATDTQYF.